These 18 T cell receptor beta chains share one sample of origin, sequenced in a study of blood T cell repertoires in COVID-19. Only in-frame clones appear in the TCRdb table, and some are missing; sequencing was by immunoSEQ multiplex PCR. Of 210,000 or so clones in the sample, 84% were seen once. Sequencing was performed on peripheral blood. The receptors derive from a human donor in a cohort sampled during active COVID-19.

The V gene is TRBV10-3, the J gene TRBJ1-1; D may be TRBD1 (5 bases). Trimming removed 2 bases from V and 11 bases from J, with 9 bases in between. The germline V gene has CDR1 ENHRY and CDR2 SYGVKD. The CDR3 runs 11 residues. The CDR3 DNA sequence: TGTGCCATCAGTGAGATAGGGGCCGCTTTCTTT. Residues: CAISEIGAAFF.

In its sample, this clone was seen a few times. The chain has TRBV5-1 and TRBJ1-5, with TRBD1 matching over 10 bases. This CDR3 is built from 17 residues. Germline V gene data show CDR1 as SGHRS and CDR2 as YFSETQ. Trimming cost V 0 bases and J 6 bases; bases outside gene matches: 9. CDR3 residues: CASSLEGGQGTGQPQHF. The CDR3 nucleotides read TGCGCCAGCAGCTTGGAGGGGGGACAGGGGACGGGTCAGCCCCAGCATTTT.

Only a few counts were recorded for this clone. V gene TRBV7-9 combines with J gene TRBJ1-4, with D perhaps TRBD1 (6 bases). This CDR3 contains 13 residues. V was shortened by 6 bases and J by 10 bases, with 15 bases between the two germline ends. Germline CDR1 reads SEHNR; CDR2 reads FQNEAQ (reference sequence). Written as DNA, the CDR3 is TGTGCCAGCAGTCACAGGGATCCGGTAAAACTGTTTTTT. Its translation is CASSHRDPVKLFF.

This clone appeared once. This sample includes further DNA sequences coding for the same CDR3. The chain recombines TRBV28 with TRBJ1-1; 7 bases are a match to TRBD1. The V gene end was trimmed by 2 bases and the J gene end by 0 bases; junction bases not matched to a gene: 0. The CDR3 runs to 14 residues. CDR1 is MDHEN, CDR2 SYDVKM, per germline. CDR3 in amino acids: CASSLTGVNTEAFF. DNA of the CDR3: TGTGCCAGCAGTTTAACAGGGGTGAACACTGAAGCTTTCTTT. The full variable domain, its missing parts supplied by reference TRBV28 and TRBJ1-1, is DVKVTQSSRYLVKRTGEKVFLECVQDMDHENMFWYRQDPGLGLRLIYFSYDVKMKEKGDIPEGYSVSREKKERFSLILESASTNQTSMYLCASSLTGVNTEAFFGQGTRLTVV.

The gene calls are TRBV4-2 and TRBJ1-2, with D tentatively TRBD1 (5 bases). Deletions cut 4 bases from V and 0 bases from J, with 18 bases between. Germline lookup yields CDR1 LGHNA and CDR2 YNFKEQ. CDR3 length: 17 amino acids. This CDR3 reads CASSRSTTGSTNYGYTF. The CDR3 region has the DNA TGTGCCAGCAGCCGCTCAACAACAGGCTCGACTAACTATGGCTACACCTTC.

The gene calls are TRBV7-3 and TRBJ2-3, with D possibly TRBD2 on 7 matching bases. Germline-derived CDR1 and CDR2 are SGHTA and FQGTGA. This CDR3 has 13 residues. V dropped 8 bases and J dropped 0 bases, with 9 bases sitting between them. Here the CDR3 DNA reads TGTGCCAGCGCGGGGGCAAGCACAGATACGCAGTATTTT. This sequence encodes CASAGASTDTQYF.

Here the CDR3 DNA reads TGTGCCCACACAGGGGGCACAGCGACCACTGAAGCTTTCTTT. Protein: CAHTGGTATTEAFF. The chain has TRBV30 and TRBJ1-1; 9 bases are shared with TRBD1. The germline gives CDR1 GTSNPN, CDR2 SVGIG (reference sequence). This CDR3 comprises 14 residues. The V gene end was trimmed by 8 bases and the J gene end by 4 bases; junction bases not matched to a gene: 11.

J is TRBJ2-1 and V is TRBV28; 7 nucleotides line up with TRBD1. Trimming took 4 bases from V and 8 from J; bases not matched to a gene: 14. Germline assignment: CDR1 MDHEN and CDR2 SYDVKM. This CDR3 comprises 16 residues. CDR3 loop: CASSYLPGGSRDEQFF. The CDR3, as DNA: TGTGCCAGCAGTTATCTCCCAGGGGGTAGCAGAGATGAGCAGTTCTTC.

V is TRBV5-5 and J is TRBJ2-7, with TRBD1 matching 7 bases. J lost 3 bases, V lost 5 bases, and 8 bases had no gene match. This CDR3 contains 14 residues. Germline loops: CDR1 SGHKS, CDR2 YYEKEE (reference sequence). The CDR3 DNA is TGTGCCAGCAGATTAGCAGGGGGTAACTACGAGCAGTACGTC. This codes for CASRLAGGNYEQYV.

The chain links TRBV4-2 to TRBJ2-2, with unresolved D. Germline CDR1 is LGHNA and CDR2 is YNFKEQ. The CDR3 is 15 residues long. V dropped 0 bases and J dropped 6 bases, with 11 bases sitting between them. CDR3 DNA: TGTGCCAGCAGCCAAGATTTCCTCCGTCCCGGGGAGCTGTTTTTT. Translated: CASSQDFLRPGELFF.

This chain links TRBV5-1 with TRBJ2-7, with 8 bases that match TRBD2. Trimming removed 7 bases from V and 2 bases from J; junction bases left unmatched: 2. Germline V gene sequence: CDR1 SGHRS, CDR2 YFSETQ. The CDR3 is 12 residues long. The CDR3: CASRGGPYEQYV. CDR3 in DNA: TGCGCCAGCCGGGGGGGACCCTACGAGCAGTACGTC.

The chain has TRBV10-1 and TRBJ2-2, with D tentatively TRBD2 (5 bases). The ends were cut back, 6 bases at V and 6 bases at J, with 11 bases in the middle. This CDR3 has 13 residues. Germline values: CDR1 WNHNN, CDR2 SYGVQD (reference sequence). CDR3 sequence: CASRRDFSGELFF. The DNA for the CDR3 is TGCGCCAGCAGGAGGGATTTTTCCGGGGAGCTGTTTTTT.

The chain has TRBV7-9 and TRBJ2-3; 8 bases line up with TRBD1. Looked up from germline, CDR1 is SEHNR and CDR2 is FQNEAQ (reference sequence). This CDR3 spans 14 amino acids. With 5 bases clipped from V and 6 bases from J, the junction kept 7 bases outside the gene matches. The DNA for the CDR3 is TGTGCCAGCAGCCCGTGGACAGGGTTGGATACGCAGTATTTT. Amino acid sequence: CASSPWTGLDTQYF.

This chain links TRBV6-4 with TRBJ1-6; the match to TRBD1 covers 7 bases. Germline CDR1 reads MRHNA; CDR2 reads SNTAGT. J was trimmed by 9 bases and V by 10 bases; bases with no gene match: 9. The CDR3 has 13 amino acids. CDR3 sequence (DNA): TGTGCCATTCTGGACAGGAGAGGTTCACCCCTCCACTTT. This codes for CAILDRRGSPLHF.

Worth noting for this clone: Other DNA sequences in this specimen translate into the identical CDR3. This rearrangement joins TRBV5-1 to TRBJ2-5, with 7 bases lining up with TRBD1. J was trimmed by 2 bases and V by 2 bases; bases with no gene match: 0. The CDR3 has 13 residues. The germline V gene encodes CDR1 SGHRS and CDR2 YFSETQ. CDR3 nucleotide sequence: TGCGCCAGCAGCTTACAGGGGCAAGAGACCCAGTACTTC. Amino acids: CASSLQGQETQYF.

The chain joins TRBV11-2 to TRBJ1-6; D gene ambiguous. V gave up 4 bases and J gave up 10 bases, with 17 bases separating them. Germline values: CDR1 SGHAT, CDR2 FQNNGV. This CDR3 has 15 amino acids. The CDR3 loop reads CASSSSRVLRSPLHF. CDR3 nucleotides: TGTGCCAGCAGCTCCTCCCGGGTTCTTCGATCACCCCTCCACTTT.

The chain is built from TRBV18 and TRBJ2-1; the match to TRBD1 covers 7 bases. The CDR3 runs to 16 residues. Per the germline V gene, CDR1 is KGHSH and CDR2 is LQKENI. The junction had 10 bases not matched to a gene; V was cut back by 2 bases and J by 6 bases. The CDR3 nucleotides read TGTGCCAGCTCACCAAACGACAGGGTCCTGATCAATGAGCAGTTCTTC. Translation gives CASSPNDRVLINEQFF.

The V and J genes are TRBV19 and TRBJ2-5; D possibly corresponds to TRBD2 (6 bases). Germline V gives CDR1 LNHDA, CDR2 SQIVND (reference sequence). The CDR3 length is 14 residues. V was clipped by 4 bases and J by 4 bases, with 13 bases between them. Here the CDR3 reads CASSTNSGLETQYF. The CDR3 bases are TGTGCCAGTAGTACCAATAGCGGCTTAGAGACCCAGTACTTC.